The 7 T cell receptor beta chains listed next were all sequenced from one sample in a study of Ad26.COV2.S vaccination and SARS-CoV-2 variants. Libraries were prepared by immunoSEQ multiplex PCR; TCRdb keeps only in-frame clonotypes and omits some of them. In the table there are 350,000 to 400,000 clones, 70% to 90% of which are singletons. The treatment denotes: about 20 received Ad26.COV2.S at low or high dose, single or two shots; five or six received placebo; per-sample allocation not given. Day 63 after the first vaccine or placebo injection was the time point for sampling. The specimen was peripheral blood, collected in a trial of Ad26.COV2.S vaccine versus placebo. These receptors originate from a person aged 18-60 years who received the Ad26.COV2.S COVID-19 vaccine or a placebo.

Comments on this clone: The same CDR3 arises from other DNA sequences in this sample as well. The gene calls are TRBV2 and TRBJ1-2, with no clear D. V gave up 8 bases and J gave up 6 bases, with 13 bases separating them. The V gene's germline CDR1 is SNHLY and CDR2 FYNNEI. The CDR3 length is 12 residues. The CDR3 sequence: CASAALSDGYTF. The CDR3 nucleotides are TGTGCCAGCGCAGCACTATCGGATGGCTACACCTTC.

This clone was seen only a few times. This sequence joins TRBV11-2 and TRBJ1-6; the D gene is possibly TRBD1 (5 bases). The CDR3 runs 13 residues. Germline CDR1 reads SGHAT; CDR2 reads FQNNGV. The V and J ends lost 3 bases and 8 bases respectively, with 8 bases between them. CDR3 DNA: TGTGCCAGCAGCTTGGACACTTATTCACCCCTCCACTTT. Its protein product is CASSLDTYSPLHF.

The chain joins TRBV7-2 to TRBJ1-2; 7 nucleotides line up with TRBD1. This CDR3 has 15 residues. The germline CDR1 and CDR2 sequences are SGHTA and FQGNSA. With 4 bases clipped from V and 1 base from J, the junction kept 6 bases outside the gene matches. The CDR3 spells CASSSETGFNYGYTF. The CDR3 DNA is TGTGCCAGCAGCTCCGAGACAGGGTTTAACTATGGCTACACCTTC.

V and J are TRBV14 and TRBJ1-1; 7 bases are shared with TRBD1. The CDR3 is 15 residues long. Germline trimming cut 6 bases from V and 1 base from J; bases unmatched to any gene: 8. Per germline, CDR1 SGHDN and CDR2 FVKESK. CDR3 DNA: TGTGCCAGCAGTCCCGACAGGGCACCGAACACTGAAGCTTTCTTT. This sequence encodes CASSPDRAPNTEAFF.

Of note for this clone: This sample includes further DNA sequences coding for the same CDR3. This chain joins TRBV12-3 or TRBV12-4 and TRBJ1-2, with TRBD1 matching over 8 bases. The CDR3 extends over 13 amino acids. V was clipped by 6 bases and J by 4 bases; unmatched bases: 4. As DNA, the CDR3 is TGTGCCAGCAGCCCCGGACAGGGCTATGGCTACACCTTC. Amino acids: CASSPGQGYGYTF.

CDR3 protein: CASSQDFEGGEQYF. DNA for the CDR3: TGCGCCAGCAGCCAAGATTTCGAGGGGGGCGAGCAGTACTTC. V gene TRBV4-3 combines with J gene TRBJ2-7, with D perhaps matching TRBD1 or TRBD2 (6 bases each). The V gene's germline CDR1 is LGHNA and CDR2 YSLEER. V lost 0 bases and J lost 6, with 12 bases in between. This CDR3 comprises 14 residues.

This clone was observed a handful of times. This chain links TRBV6-1 with TRBJ1-5; D might be TRBD1 (5 bases). This CDR3 is built from 15 residues. V lost 0 bases and J lost 7, with 13 bases in between. Germline V CDR1 and CDR2: MNHNS, SASEGT. The CDR3 loop reads CASSEARGIWQPQHF. The CDR3 nucleotides are TGTGCCAGCAGTGAAGCGCGGGGGATTTGGCAGCCCCAGCATTTT.